Given below is one T cell receptor beta chain in context. Its antigen is undetermined. Deletions cut 5 bases from V and 0 bases from J, with 7 bases between. CDR3 length equals 14 residues. The V gene's germline CDR1 is SGHNT and CDR2 YENEEA. 13 Jbeta primers and 60 Vbeta primers were used for the PCR. Per the authors' pipeline: A later analysis counted 65 million to 90 million unique TCR beta chains, around 10 million shared. Data came from immunoSEQ multiplex PCR; TCRdb stores just in-frame clones and leaves some out. The V and J calls and clone size are taken from that table; D and trimming were inferred from the DNA. The top ten clones hold roughly 4.9% of a sample with fewer than 150,000 clones, around 77% of them seen once. The data were taken from a study of cytomegalovirus exposure and HLA in healthy donors. Notes on the study in general: A list of 164 TCR beta chains associated with cytomegalovirus was given. Later analysis found that TCR beta chains associated with HLA were more clonally expanded than other, equally common chains.

This sequence joins TRBV11-3 and TRBJ2-2, with D hard to call. The sample comprised PBMCs. This receptor was obtained from a woman aged 50 to 65 in good health and CMV-seronegative. Here the CDR3 reads CASSVQANTGELFF. In DNA, the CDR3 is TGTGCCAGCAGCGTGCAGGCGAACACCGGGGAGCTGTTTTTT.